A selection of T cell receptor beta chains follows, all from one sample in a study of cytomegalovirus exposure and HLA in healthy donors. This table comes from immunoSEQ multiplex PCR, and its TCRdb copy is limited to in-frame clones, with some not included. The sample data list over 100,000 clones. The source material was PBMCs. The receptors were sampled from a man between 40 and 49 years old in good health and CMV-seropositive. The CDR3 runs from the conserved cysteine through the conserved F or W. The order of the fields is V gene, J gene, CDR3 protein.

v_gene: TRBV19; j_gene: TRBJ2-5; CDR3aa: CASSIGQGGETQYF
v_gene: TRBV19; j_gene: TRBJ2-5; CDR3aa: CASSINRQGAETQYF
v_gene: TRBV25-1; j_gene: TRBJ2-7; CDR3aa: CASSNPGGWQYF
v_gene: TRBV15; j_gene: TRBJ2-1; CDR3aa: CATSRAGTYNEQFF
v_gene: TRBV10-3; j_gene: TRBJ2-7; CDR3aa: CAISESGTGLVGYEQYF
v_gene: TRBV28; j_gene: TRBJ1-5; CDR3aa: CASSLETGAPQHF
v_gene: TRBV7-9; j_gene: TRBJ2-3; CDR3aa: CASSQNGGTDTQYF
v_gene: TRBV7-9; j_gene: TRBJ1-2; CDR3aa: CASSSTGTGEGYGYTF
v_gene: TRBV5-1; j_gene: TRBJ1-3; CDR3aa: CASSREGDANTIYF
v_gene: TRBV11-2; j_gene: TRBJ2-7; CDR3aa: CASSLGVRGNEQYF
v_gene: TRBV5-1; j_gene: TRBJ2-3; CDR3aa: CASSGSVATTDTQYF
v_gene: TRBV29-1; j_gene: TRBJ1-5; CDR3aa: CSVGTGLNQPQHF
v_gene: TRBV7-9; j_gene: TRBJ2-7; CDR3aa: CASTTTSGRPHEQYF
v_gene: TRBV27; j_gene: TRBJ2-1; CDR3aa: CASSRTSGSYNEQFF
v_gene: TRBV15; j_gene: TRBJ2-1; CDR3aa: CATSTGLAGYNEQFF
v_gene: TRBV4-1; j_gene: TRBJ2-7; CDR3aa: CASSRTSANYEQYF
v_gene: TRBV29-1; j_gene: TRBJ2-5; CDR3aa: CSLEGVGETQYF
v_gene: TRBV7-9; j_gene: TRBJ2-3; CDR3aa: CASSLAGGGGDTQYF
v_gene: TRBV2; j_gene: TRBJ2-5; CDR3aa: CASSVVLAEGGTQYF
v_gene: TRBV5-6; j_gene: TRBJ2-7; CDR3aa: CASNLLQGMNPGEQYF